The T cell receptor (beta chain) under discussion was sequenced for a study of control samples from healthy donors and cancer patients. Libraries were prepared by immunoSEQ multiplex PCR; TCRdb keeps only in-frame clonotypes and omits some of them. The data contain some 150,000 clones, less than 95% of them singletons. The CDR3 extends over 16 amino acids. Germline CDR1 and CDR2: LGHNA and YNFKEQ. V lost 0 bases, J lost 2 bases, and 13 bases lay in between. The specimen sequenced was blood. The rearrangement uses TRBV4-2 and TRBJ1-2; D might be TRBD1 (6 bases). The clonotype originates from a young man in good health. The CDR3 spells CASSQDATGHNYGYTF. Here the CDR3 DNA reads TGTGCCAGCAGCCAAGATGCGACGGGACACAACTATGGCTACACCTTC.